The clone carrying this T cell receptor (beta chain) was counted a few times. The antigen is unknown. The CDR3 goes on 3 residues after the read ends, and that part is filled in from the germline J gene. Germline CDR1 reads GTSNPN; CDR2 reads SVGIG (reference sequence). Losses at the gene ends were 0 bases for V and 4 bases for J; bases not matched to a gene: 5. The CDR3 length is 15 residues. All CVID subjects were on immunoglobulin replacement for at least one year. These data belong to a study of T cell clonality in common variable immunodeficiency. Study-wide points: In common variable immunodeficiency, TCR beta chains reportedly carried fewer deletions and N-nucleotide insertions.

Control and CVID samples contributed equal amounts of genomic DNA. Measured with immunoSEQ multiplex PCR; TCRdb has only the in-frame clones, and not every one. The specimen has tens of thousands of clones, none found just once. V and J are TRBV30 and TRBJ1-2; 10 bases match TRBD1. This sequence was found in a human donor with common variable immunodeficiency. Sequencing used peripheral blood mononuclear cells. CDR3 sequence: CAWSVLGTGVYGYTF. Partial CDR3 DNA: TGTGCCTGGAGTGTACTCGGGACAGGGGTCTATGGC.